Each of the 9 T cell receptor beta chains below was sequenced from the same sample in a study of tumor-infiltrating lymphocytes in primary liver carcinoma (dated 2017 in TCRdb). Total RNA and DNA were co-extracted from around 20-30 mg of bulk tissue with the AllPrep DNA/RNA mini kit, without cell sorting. Sequencing used an Illumina HiSeq 2500. Using a constant-region primer and ProtoScript II reverse transcriptase, TCRbeta-specific cDNA was reverse-transcribed from about 0.45 ug total RNA. Three nested multiplex PCR rounds, following a slightly modified ARM-PCR procedure, were used to build the TCRbeta libraries. Each of the first two PCR rounds ran for around 11 cycles and used multiplex TRBV1-TRBV30 forward primers together with a Cbeta reverse primer. Using fastp at Q25 and MiXCR, TCRdb reprocessed the public reads and kept productive beta chains. A single entry per CDR3 protein holds the most common genes and DNA from its merged rows. In all, the sample holds 44,000 or so distinct CDR3 sequences, and less than 75% of those were seen once. The top ten constitute 25% to 30% of the sample.

The sequenced sample consisted of liver tumor tissue from sampling region 5. What this sample's cell subset or site label stands for: tumor region T5, tumor centre. The source of these receptors is a man between 40 and 49 years old with primary liver carcinoma and hepatitis B virus infection.

This clonotype was seen just once. At one end the junction does not follow the germline gene, possibly because of a read error. The chain recombines TRBV6-1 with TRBJ2-7; possibly TRBD1 or TRBD2 for D (5 bases each). Germline values: CDR1 MNHNS, CDR2 SASEGT. The CDR3 consists of 11 residues. The CDR3 loop is CASSPWDQQYF. The CDR3 region has the DNA TGTGCCAGCAGTCCTTGGGACCAGCAGTATTTC.

With regard to this clonotype: Without the conserved terminal phenylalanine or tryptophan, this CDR3 likely stems from a read error. The DNA is left out, because the CDR3 cannot be placed on it with certainty; the CDR3 is given as TCRdb lists it. The V and J genes are TRBV4-1 and TRBJ2-1; the table's D call, TRBD2, was not checked against the DNA. CDR1 and CDR2 (germline): MGHRA, YSYEKL. The CDR3 is 15 residues long, counting both termini. CDR3 in amino acids: CASSHQRGNNNEQSL.

The rearrangement links TRBV10-3 to TRBJ2-3; 9 bases are a match to TRBD1. CDR1 and CDR2 (germline): ENHRY, SYGVKD. V shed 2 bases and J 8 bases; nucleotides not matched to a gene: 5. The CDR3 spans 14 residues. DNA of the CDR3: TGTGCCATCAGTGAGAGGACAGGGGAGGGTACGCAGTATTTT. Its translation: CAISERTGEGTQYF.

This clonotype was recorded at least ten times. CDR3 residues: CASSGTDIYNEQFF. CDR3 sequence (DNA): TGTGCCAGCAGCGGGACGGACATTTACAATGAGCAGTTCTTC. The gene calls are TRBV28 and TRBJ2-1; D assignment may be TRBD1 or TRBD2 (5 bases each). The CDR3 sequence is 14 residues long. The ends were cut back, 6 bases at V and 4 bases at J, with 13 bases in the middle. Germline assignment: CDR1 MDHEN and CDR2 SYDVKM.

The CDR3 loop reads CVNSKGVAVSTDTQYF. The CDR3 DNA reads TGTGTCAACAGCAAGGGAGTAGCGGTTAGTACAGATACGCAGTATTTT. The chain recombines TRBV11-1 with TRBJ2-3; possible D gene TRBD2, 6 bases. The CDR3 totals 16 residues. From germline, CDR1 is SGHAT and CDR2 FQDESV (reference sequence). The full variable domain, in which reference TRBV11-1 and TRBJ2-3 provide the parts outside the CDR3, is EAEVAQSPRYKITEKSQAVAFWCDPISGHATLYWYRQILGQGPELLVQFQDESVVDDSQLPKDRFSAERLKGVDSTLKIQPAELGDSAMYLCVNSKGVAVSTDTQYFGPGTRLTVL.

Comments on this clonotype: This clone may be a read error of a much larger clone one base away. This chain connects TRBV2 to TRBJ2-2, with D possibly matching TRBD2 (10 bases). This CDR3 contains 16 residues. Germline V gene data show CDR1 as SNHLY and CDR2 as FYNNEI. The CDR3 DNA follows: TGTACCAGCAGTGACTCACTAGCGGGACAGGGCGGGGAGCTGTTTTTT. Its protein product is CTSSDSLAGQGGELFF.

The chain joins TRBV13 to TRBJ2-7; D remains unclear. V was clipped by 0 bases and J by 13 bases, with 10 bases between them. The CDR3 runs 11 residues. The germline V gene has CDR1 PRHDT and CDR2 FYEKMQ (reference sequence). The CDR3 spells CASSLGQSQYF. CDR3 sequence (DNA): TGTGCCAGCAGCTTAGGACAGAGTCAATACTTC.

Details on this clonotype: Given the absence of the conserved phenylalanine or tryptophan at the CDR3 end, a read error is likely. The chain links TRBV12-3 or TRBV12-4 to TRBJ1-2; perhaps TRBD1 as D (5 bases). CDR3 length: 12 residues. The CDR3 loop reads CPSSLGRDGYTS. Written as DNA, the CDR3 is TGTCCCAGCAGTTTGGGCAGGGATGGCTACACCTCC.

A remark on this clonotype: A read error is possible here, since a much larger clone lies one base away. The gene calls are TRBV28 and TRBJ1-3; no clear D. The CDR3 is 15 amino acids. The germline CDR1 and CDR2 sequences are MDHEN and SYDVKM. The CDR3: CASSPGFGRGSTIYF. DNA for the CDR3: TGTGCCAGCAGCCCCGGGTTTGGGCGAGGAAGCACCATATATTTT.